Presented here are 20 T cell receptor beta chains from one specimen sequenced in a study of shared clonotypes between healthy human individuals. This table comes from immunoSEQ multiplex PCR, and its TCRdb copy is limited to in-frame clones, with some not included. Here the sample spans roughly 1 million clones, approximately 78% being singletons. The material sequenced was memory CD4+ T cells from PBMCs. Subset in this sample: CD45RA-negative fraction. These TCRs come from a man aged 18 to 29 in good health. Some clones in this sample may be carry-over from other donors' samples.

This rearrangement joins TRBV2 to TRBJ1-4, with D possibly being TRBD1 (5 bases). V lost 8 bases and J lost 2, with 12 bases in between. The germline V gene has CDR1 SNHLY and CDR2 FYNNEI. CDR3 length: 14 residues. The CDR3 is CASSGQATNEKLFF. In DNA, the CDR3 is TGTGCCAGCTCAGGGCAGGCCACTAATGAAAAACTGTTTTTT.

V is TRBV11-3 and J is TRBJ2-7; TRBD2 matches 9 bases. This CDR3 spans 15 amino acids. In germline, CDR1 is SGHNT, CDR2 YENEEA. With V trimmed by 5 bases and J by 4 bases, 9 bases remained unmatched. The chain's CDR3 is CASSPRSGRSYEQYF. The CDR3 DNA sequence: TGTGCCAGCAGCCCCCGGAGCGGGAGGTCGTACGAGCAGTACTTC.

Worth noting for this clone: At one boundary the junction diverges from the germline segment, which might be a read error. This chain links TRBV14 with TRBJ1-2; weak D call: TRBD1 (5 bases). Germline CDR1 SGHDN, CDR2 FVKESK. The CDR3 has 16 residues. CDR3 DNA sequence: TGTGCCAGCAGACAAGATCGGGGCGCGTTGAACTATGGCTACACCTTC. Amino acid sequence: CASRQDRGALNYGYTF.

This CDR3 is CASSVSVAGAYNEQFF. The CDR3 coding sequence is TGTGCCAGCAGCGTATCAGTAGCGGGAGCCTACAATGAGCAGTTCTTC. The V call is TRBV9, the J call TRBJ2-1; 9 nucleotides align to TRBD2. The CDR3 is 16 amino acids. V trimming: 1 base; J trimming: 2 bases; junction bases outside the gene matches: 4. Germline V gene data show CDR1 as SGDLS and CDR2 as YYNGEE.

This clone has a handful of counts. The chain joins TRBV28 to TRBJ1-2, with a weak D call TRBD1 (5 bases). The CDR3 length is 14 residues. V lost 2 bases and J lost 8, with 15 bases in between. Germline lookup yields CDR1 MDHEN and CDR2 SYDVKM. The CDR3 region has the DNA TGTGCCAGCAGTTTAGCCCATGGGACGTCAGGCTACACCTTC. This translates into CASSLAHGTSGYTF.

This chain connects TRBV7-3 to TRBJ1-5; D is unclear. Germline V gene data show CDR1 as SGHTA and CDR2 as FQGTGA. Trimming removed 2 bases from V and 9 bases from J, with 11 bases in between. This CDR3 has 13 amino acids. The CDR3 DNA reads TGTGCCAGCAGCTTAGTTGCCGCAGGGCCCCAGCATTTT. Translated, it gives CASSLVAAGPQHF. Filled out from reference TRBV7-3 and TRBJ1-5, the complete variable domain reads GAGVSQTPSNKVTEKGKYVELRCDPISGHTALYWYRQSLGQGPEFLIYFQGTGAADDSGLPNDRFFAVRPEGSVSTLKIQRTERGDSAVYLCASSLVAAGPQHFGDGTRLSIL.

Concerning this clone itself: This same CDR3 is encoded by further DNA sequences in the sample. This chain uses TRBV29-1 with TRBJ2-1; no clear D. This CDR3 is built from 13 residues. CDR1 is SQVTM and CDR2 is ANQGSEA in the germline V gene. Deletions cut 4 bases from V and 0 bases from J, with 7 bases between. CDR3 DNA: TGCAGCGTTGCAGAGTCCTCCTACAATGAGCAGTTCTTC. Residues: CSVAESSYNEQFF.

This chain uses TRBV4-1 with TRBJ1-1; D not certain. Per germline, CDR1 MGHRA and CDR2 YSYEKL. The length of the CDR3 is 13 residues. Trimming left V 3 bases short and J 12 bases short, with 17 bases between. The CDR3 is CASSQPEQRRTFF. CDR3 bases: TGCGCCAGCAGCCAGCCGGAGCAGAGACGAACTTTCTTT.

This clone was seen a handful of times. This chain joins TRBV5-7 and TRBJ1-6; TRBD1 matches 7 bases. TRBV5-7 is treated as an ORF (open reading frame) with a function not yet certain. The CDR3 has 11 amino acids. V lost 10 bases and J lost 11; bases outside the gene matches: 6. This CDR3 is CALRGQTPLHF. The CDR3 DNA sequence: TGTGCCCTGAGGGGGCAGACACCCCTCCACTTT.

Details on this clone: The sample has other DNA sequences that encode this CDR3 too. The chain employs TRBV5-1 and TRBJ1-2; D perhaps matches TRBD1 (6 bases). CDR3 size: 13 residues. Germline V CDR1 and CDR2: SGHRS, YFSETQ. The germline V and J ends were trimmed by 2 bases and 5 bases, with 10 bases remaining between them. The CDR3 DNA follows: TGCGCCAGCAGCTTAGAGGGGGATTATGGCTACACCTTC. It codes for CASSLEGDYGYTF.

As DNA, the CDR3 is TGCGCCAGCAGCTTGCAACTAGCGGGAGGAGAGACCCAGTACTTC. This gives the protein CASSLQLAGGETQYF. The gene calls are TRBV5-1 and TRBJ2-5; TRBD2 agrees at 12 bases. Germline lookup yields CDR1 SGHRS and CDR2 YFSETQ. This CDR3 spans 15 amino acids. V lost 1 base and J lost 4; bases outside the gene matches: 2.

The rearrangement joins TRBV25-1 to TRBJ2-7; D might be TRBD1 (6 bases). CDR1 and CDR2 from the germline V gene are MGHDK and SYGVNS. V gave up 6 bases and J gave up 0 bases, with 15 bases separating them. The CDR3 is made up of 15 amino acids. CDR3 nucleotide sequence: TGTGCCAGCAGCGCAGGGACATATAGCTCCTACGAGCAGTACTTC. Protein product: CASSAGTYSSYEQYF.

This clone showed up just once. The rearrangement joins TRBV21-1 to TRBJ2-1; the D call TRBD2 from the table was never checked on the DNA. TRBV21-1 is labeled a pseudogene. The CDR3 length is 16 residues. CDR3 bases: TGTGCCAGCAGCGATACTACTAGCGGGAGGGCCGTTGAGCAGTTCTTC. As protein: CASSDTTSGRAVEQFF.

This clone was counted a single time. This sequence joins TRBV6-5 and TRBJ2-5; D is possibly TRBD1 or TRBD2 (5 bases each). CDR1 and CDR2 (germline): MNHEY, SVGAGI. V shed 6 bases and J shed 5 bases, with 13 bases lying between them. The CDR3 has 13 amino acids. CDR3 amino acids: CASSRGALETQYF. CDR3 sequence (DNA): TGTGCCAGCAGCCGAGGGGCTTTGGAGACCCAGTACTTC.

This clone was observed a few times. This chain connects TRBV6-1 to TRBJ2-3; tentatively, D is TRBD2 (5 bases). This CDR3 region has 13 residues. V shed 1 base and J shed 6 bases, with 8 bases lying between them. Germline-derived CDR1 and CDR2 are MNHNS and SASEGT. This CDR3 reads CASSEGWEDTQYF. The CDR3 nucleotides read TGTGCCAGCAGTGAAGGGTGGGAGGATACGCAGTATTTT.

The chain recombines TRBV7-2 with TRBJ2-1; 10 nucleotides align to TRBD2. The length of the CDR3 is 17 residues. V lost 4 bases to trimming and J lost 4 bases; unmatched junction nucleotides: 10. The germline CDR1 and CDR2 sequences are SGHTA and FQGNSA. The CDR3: CASSSKRGLAVYNEQFF. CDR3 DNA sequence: TGTGCCAGCAGCTCCAAAAGAGGACTAGCGGTATACAATGAGCAGTTCTTC. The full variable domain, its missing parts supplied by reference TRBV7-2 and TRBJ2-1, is GAGVSQSPSNKVTEKGKDVELRCDPISGHTALYWYRQSLGQGLEFLIYFQGNSAPDKSGLPSDRFSAERTGGSVSTLTIQRTQQEDSAVYLCASSSKRGLAVYNEQFFGPGTRLTVL.

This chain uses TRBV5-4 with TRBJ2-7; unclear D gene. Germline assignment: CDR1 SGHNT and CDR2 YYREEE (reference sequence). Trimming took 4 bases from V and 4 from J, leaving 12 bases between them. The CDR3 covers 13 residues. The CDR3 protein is CASSLRTGYEQYF. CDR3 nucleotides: TGTGCCAGCAGCCTGAGGACGGGTTACGAGCAGTACTTC.

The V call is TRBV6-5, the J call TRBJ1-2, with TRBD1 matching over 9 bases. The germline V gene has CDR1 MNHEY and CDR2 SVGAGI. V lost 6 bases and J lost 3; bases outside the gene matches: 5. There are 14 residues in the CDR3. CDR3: CASRTGGADYGYTF. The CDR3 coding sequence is TGTGCCAGCAGGACAGGGGGGGCGGACTATGGCTACACCTTC.

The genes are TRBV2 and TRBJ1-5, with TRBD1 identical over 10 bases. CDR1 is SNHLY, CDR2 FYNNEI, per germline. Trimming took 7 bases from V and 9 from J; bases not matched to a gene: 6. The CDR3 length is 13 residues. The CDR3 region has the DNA TGTGCCAGCAAAGGACAGGGGGTTCGGCCCCAGCATTTT. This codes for CASKGQGVRPQHF.

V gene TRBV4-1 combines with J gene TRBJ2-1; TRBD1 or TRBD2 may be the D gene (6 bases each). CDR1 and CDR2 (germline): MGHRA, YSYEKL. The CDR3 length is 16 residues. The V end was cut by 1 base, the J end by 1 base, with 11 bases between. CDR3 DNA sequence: TGCGCCAGCAGCCAAGGAGGAGGGGGGTCCTACAATGAGCAGTTCTTC. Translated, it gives CASSQGGGGSYNEQFF.